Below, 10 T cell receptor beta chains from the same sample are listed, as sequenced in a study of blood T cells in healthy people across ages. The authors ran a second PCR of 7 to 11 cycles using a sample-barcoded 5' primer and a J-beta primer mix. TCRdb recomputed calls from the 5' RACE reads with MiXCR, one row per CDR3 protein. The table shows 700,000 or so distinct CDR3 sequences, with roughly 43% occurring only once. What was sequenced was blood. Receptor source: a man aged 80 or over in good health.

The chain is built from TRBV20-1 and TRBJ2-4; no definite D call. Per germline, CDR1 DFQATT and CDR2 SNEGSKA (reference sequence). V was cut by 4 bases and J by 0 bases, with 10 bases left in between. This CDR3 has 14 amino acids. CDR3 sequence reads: CSAKQTTAKNIQYF. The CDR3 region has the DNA TGCAGTGCTAAGCAGACCACAGCCAAAAACATTCAGTACTTC.

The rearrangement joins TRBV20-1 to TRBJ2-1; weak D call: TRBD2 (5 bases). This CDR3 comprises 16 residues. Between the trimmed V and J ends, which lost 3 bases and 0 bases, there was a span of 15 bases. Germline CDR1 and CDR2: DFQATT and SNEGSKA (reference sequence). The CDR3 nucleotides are TGCAGTGCTAGGTCCCCTGCGGGCCCCTCCTACAATGAGCAGTTCTTC. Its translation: CSARSPAGPSYNEQFF.

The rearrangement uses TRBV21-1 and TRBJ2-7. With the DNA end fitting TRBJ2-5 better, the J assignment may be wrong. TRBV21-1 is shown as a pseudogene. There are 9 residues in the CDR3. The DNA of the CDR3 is TGTGCCAGCCTGGAGACCCAGTACTTC. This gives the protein CASLETQYF.

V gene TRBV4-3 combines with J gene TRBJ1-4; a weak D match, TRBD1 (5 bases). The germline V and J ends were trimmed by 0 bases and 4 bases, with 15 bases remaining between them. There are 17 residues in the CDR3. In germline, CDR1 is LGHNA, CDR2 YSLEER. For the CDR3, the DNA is TGCGCCAGCAGCCAAGAGCCTATCGGGGCTTATAATGAAAAACTGTTTTTT. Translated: CASSQEPIGAYNEKLFF.

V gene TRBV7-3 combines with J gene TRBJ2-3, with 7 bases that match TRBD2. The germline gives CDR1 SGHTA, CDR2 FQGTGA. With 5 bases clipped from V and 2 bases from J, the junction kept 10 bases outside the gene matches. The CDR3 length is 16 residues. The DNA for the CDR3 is TGTGCCAGCAGCCCCCAAACTAGCGTCCTCACAGATACGCAGTATTTT. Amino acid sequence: CASSPQTSVLTDTQYF.

DNA for the CDR3: TGTGCCATCAGTGAGAGGATAGATACGCAGTATTTT. It codes for CAISERIDTQYF. This chain connects TRBV10-3 to TRBJ2-3; D remains unclear. Trimming shortened V by 2 bases and J by 5 bases, and 5 bases separated the two germline ends. Germline lookup yields CDR1 ENHRY and CDR2 SYGVKD. The CDR3 sequence is 12 residues long.

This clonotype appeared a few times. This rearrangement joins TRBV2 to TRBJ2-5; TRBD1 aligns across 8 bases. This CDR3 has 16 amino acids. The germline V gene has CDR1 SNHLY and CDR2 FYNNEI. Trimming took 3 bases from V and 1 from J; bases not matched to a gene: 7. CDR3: CASSDIGTGFQETQYF. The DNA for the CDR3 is TGTGCCAGCAGTGACATAGGGACAGGCTTCCAAGAGACCCAGTACTTC.

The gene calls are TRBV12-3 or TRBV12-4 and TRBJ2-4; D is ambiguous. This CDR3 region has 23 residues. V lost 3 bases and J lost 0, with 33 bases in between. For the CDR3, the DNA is TGTGCCAGCAGTTTGTGGACGGGTCGGACCCCAGGCGAGCGACATTTAGCCAAAAACATTCAGTACTTC. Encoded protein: CASSLWTGRTPGERHLAKNIQYF.

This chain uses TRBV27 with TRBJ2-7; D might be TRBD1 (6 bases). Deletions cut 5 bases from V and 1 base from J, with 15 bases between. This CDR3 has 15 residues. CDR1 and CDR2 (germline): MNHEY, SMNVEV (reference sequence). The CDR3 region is CASSRTGHESYEQYF. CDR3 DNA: TGTGCCAGCAGTCGAACGGGACACGAGTCCTACGAGCAGTACTTC.

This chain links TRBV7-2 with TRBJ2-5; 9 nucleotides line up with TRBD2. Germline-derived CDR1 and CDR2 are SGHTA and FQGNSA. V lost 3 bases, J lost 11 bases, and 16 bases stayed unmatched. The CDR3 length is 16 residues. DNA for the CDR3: TGTGCCAGCAGCTTTTCCAGCGGGGGGACCGGGGATGAGCAGTACTTC. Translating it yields CASSFSSGGTGDEQYF.